The next 5 T cell receptor beta chains were all read from a single sample in a study of spatial heterogeneity in lung cancer. Using its own MiXCR run on the 5' RACE reads, TCRdb lists one record per CDR3 protein. This sample carries about 520 distinct CDR3 sequences, approximately 15% of them seen once, and the ten largest clones take 57%. Time point noted: sample taken at primary tumor resection. The starting material was normal lung tissue next to the tumor, obtained at surgery. The receptors stem from a male donor with early-stage non-small cell lung cancer.

By share, this clonotype ranks as hyperexpanded (1% or more). This chain connects TRBV19 to TRBJ1-5; 8 bases align to TRBD1. The CDR3 has 15 amino acids. V was clipped by 8 bases and J by 4 bases; unmatched bases: 10. CDR1 and CDR2 (germline): LNHDA, SQIVND (reference sequence). The CDR3 loop reads CASGIEDRANQPQHF. In DNA, the CDR3 is TGTGCCAGTGGGATCGAGGACAGGGCTAATCAGCCCCAGCATTTT.

By frequency in the sample, this clonotype is large. The gene calls are TRBV2 and TRBJ1-5; the D gene is possibly TRBD1 (5 bases). The CDR3 covers 15 residues. The germline V and J ends were trimmed by 7 bases and 4 bases, with 17 bases remaining between them. CDR1 and CDR2 from the germline V gene are SNHLY and FYNNEI. This CDR3 reads CASNPGGGGNQPQHF. For the CDR3, the DNA is TGTGCCAGCAATCCCGGGGGTGGGGGTAATCAGCCCCAGCATTTT.

This clonotype is labeled large. The chain uses TRBV7-3 and TRBJ1-1; a weak D match, TRBD1 (5 bases). Germline CDR1 reads SGHTA; CDR2 reads FQGTGA. V was trimmed by 5 bases and J by 3 bases, leaving 13 bases between them. CDR3 length: 14 residues. The CDR3 region has the DNA TGTGCCAGCAGCAGCTCGGGACCGTACACTGAAGCTTTCTTT. Translation gives CASSSSGPYTEAFF. The complete variable domain, with remaining parts taken from reference TRBV7-3 and TRBJ1-1, reads GAGVSQTPSNKVTEKGKYVELRCDPISGHTALYWYRQSLGQGPEFLIYFQGTGAADDSGLPNDRFFAVRPEGSVSTLKIQRTERGDSAVYLCASSSSGPYTEAFFGQGTRLTVV.

This clonotype qualifies as medium-sized (0.01 to 0.1%). This may stem from a read error, because a much larger clone lies one nucleotide away. The chain couples TRBV12-3 or TRBV12-4 to TRBJ1-2; D gene ambiguous. The CDR3 totals 15 residues. The germline V and J ends were trimmed by 3 bases and 8 bases, with 19 bases remaining between them. The CDR3 coding sequence is TGTGCCAGCAGTTTTGGTCCGAGATCCTCGGGGGGCTACACCTTC. Translation gives CASSFGPRSSGGYTF.

This clonotype was recorded many times. This chain uses TRBV7-3 with TRBJ2-5, with TRBD2 as a possible D gene (6 bases). V lost 0 bases to trimming and J lost 4 bases, with 6 bases between them. Germline CDR1 reads SGHTA; CDR2 reads FQGTGA. CDR3 size: 13 residues. The CDR3 nucleotides are TGTGCCAGCAGCTTAACGGGGGGAGAGACCCAGTACTTC. Amino acids: CASSLTGGETQYF.